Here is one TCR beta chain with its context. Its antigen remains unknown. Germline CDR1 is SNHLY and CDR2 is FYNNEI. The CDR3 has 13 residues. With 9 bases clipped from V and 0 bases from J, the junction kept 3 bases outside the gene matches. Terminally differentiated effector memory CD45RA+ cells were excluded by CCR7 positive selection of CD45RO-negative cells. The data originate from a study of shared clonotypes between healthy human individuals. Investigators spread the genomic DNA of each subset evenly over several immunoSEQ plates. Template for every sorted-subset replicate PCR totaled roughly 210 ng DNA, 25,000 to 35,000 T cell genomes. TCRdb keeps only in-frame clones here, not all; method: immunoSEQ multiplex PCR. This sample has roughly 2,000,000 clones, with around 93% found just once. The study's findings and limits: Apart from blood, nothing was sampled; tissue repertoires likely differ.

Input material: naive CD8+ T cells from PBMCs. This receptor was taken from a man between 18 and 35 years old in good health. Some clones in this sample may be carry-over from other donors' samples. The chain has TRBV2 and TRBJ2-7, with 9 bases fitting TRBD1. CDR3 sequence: CASTGGPSYEQYF. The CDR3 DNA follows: TGTGCCAGTACAGGGGGCCCCTCCTACGAGCAGTACTTC.